This TCR beta chain was recorded in a study of OX40 agonist ivuxolimab in advanced cancers. Germline loops: CDR1 LGHNA, CDR2 YSLEER. The CDR3 is made up of 15 amino acids. V shed 0 bases and J shed 0 bases, with 5 bases lying between them. TCRdb's copy holds only in-frame clones and misses some; the assay was immunoSEQ multiplex PCR. The sample consists of tens of thousands of clones, approximately 88% of them appearing once. The chain has TRBV4-3 and TRBJ1-4; D is ambiguous. This specimen consisted of CD4+ or CD8+ T cells sorted from blood, obtained in a trial of the OX40 agonist ivuxolimab. The TCR originated in an adult with an advanced solid tumor such as melanoma, head and neck, liver or kidney cancer. CDR3: CASSQDWATNEKLFF. The CDR3 DNA follows: TGCGCCAGCAGCCAAGACTGGGCAACTAATGAAAAACTGTTTTTT.